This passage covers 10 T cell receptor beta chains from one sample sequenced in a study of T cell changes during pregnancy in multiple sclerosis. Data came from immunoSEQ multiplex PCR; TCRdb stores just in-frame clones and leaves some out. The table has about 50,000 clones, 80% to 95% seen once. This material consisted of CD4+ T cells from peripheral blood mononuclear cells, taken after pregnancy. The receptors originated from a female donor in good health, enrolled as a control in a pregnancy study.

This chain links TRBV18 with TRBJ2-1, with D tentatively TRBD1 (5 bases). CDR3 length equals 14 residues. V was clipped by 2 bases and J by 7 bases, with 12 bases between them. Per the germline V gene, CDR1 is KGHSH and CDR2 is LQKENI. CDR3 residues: CASSPNVRGNEQFF. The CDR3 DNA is TGTGCCAGCTCACCAAATGTTAGGGGTAATGAGCAGTTCTTC. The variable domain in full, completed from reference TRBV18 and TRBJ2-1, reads NAGVMQNPRHLVRRRGQEARLRCSPMKGHSHVYWYRQLPEEGLKFMVYLQKENIIDESGMPKERFSAEFPKEGPSILRIQQVVRGDSAAYFCASSPNVRGNEQFFGPGTRLTVL.

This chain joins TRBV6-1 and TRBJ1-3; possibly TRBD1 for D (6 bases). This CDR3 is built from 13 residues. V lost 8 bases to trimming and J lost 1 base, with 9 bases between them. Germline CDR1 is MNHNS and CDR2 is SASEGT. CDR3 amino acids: CASAGQSGNTIYF. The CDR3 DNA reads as TGTGCCAGCGCCGGACAGTCTGGAAACACCATATATTTT.

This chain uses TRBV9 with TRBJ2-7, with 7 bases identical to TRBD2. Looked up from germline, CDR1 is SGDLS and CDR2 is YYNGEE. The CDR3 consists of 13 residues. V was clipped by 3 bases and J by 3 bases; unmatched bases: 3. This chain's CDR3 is CASSGTRGYEQYF. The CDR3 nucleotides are TGTGCCAGCAGCGGGACTAGAGGCTACGAGCAGTACTTC.

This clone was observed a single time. The CDR3 coding sequence is TGTGCCAGCAGCGTACTCGGGACAGGGACTAATTCACCCCTCCACTTT. Protein: CASSVLGTGTNSPLHF. The chain is built from TRBV9 and TRBJ1-6; 9 bases line up with TRBD1. From germline, CDR1 is SGDLS and CDR2 YYNGEE. After removal of 1 base from V and 6 bases from J, the junction contained 5 bases not matched to a gene. The CDR3 length is 16 residues. The full variable domain, rest sourced from reference TRBV9 and TRBJ1-6, is DSGVTQTPKHLITATGQRVTLRCSPRSGDLSVYWYQQSLDQGLQFLIQYYNGEERAKGNILERFSAQQFPDLHSELNLSSLELGDSALYFCASSVLGTGTNSPLHFGNGTRLTVT.

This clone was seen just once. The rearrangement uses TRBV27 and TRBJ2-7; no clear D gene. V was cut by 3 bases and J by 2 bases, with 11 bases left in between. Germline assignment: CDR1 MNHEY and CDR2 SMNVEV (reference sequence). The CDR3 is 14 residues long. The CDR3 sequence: CASSLLGPAYEQYF. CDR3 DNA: TGTGCCAGCAGTTTGCTTGGCCCAGCCTACGAGCAGTACTTC.

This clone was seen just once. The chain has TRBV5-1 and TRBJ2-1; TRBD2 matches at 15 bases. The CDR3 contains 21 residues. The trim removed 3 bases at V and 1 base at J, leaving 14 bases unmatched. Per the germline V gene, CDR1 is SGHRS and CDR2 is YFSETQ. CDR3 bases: TGCGCCAGCAGCTCCCCGGGACTAGCGGGGGGTCTGCTAGTTTCCTACAATGAGCAGTTCTTC. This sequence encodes CASSSPGLAGGLLVSYNEQFF.

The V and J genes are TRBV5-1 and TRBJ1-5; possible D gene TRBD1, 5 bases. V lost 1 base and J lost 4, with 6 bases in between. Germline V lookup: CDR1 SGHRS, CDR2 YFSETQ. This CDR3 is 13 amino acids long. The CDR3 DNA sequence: TGCGCCAGCAGCTTGCGGGGGAATCAGCCCCAGCATTTT. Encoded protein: CASSLRGNQPQHF.

In DNA form, the CDR3 reads TGTGCCAGCCAGGACAGGATTCAAGAGACCCAGTACTTC. Its protein product is CASQDRIQETQYF. The chain has TRBV18 and TRBJ2-5; 7 nucleotides agree with TRBD1. Germline loops: CDR1 KGHSH, CDR2 LQKENI. The CDR3 is 13 amino acids. With 8 bases clipped from V and 2 bases from J, the junction kept 5 bases outside the gene matches.

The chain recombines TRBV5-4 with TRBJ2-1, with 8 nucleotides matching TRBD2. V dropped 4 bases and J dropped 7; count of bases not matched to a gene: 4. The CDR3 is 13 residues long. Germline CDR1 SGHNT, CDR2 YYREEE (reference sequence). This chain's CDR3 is CASSLGTRNEQFF. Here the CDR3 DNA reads TGTGCCAGCAGCCTCGGGACTAGGAATGAGCAGTTCTTC. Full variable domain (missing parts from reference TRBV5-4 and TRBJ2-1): ETGVTQSPTHLIKTRGQQVTLRCSSQSGHNTVSWYQQALGQGPQFIFQYYREEENGRGNFPPRFSGLQFPNYSSELNVNALELDDSALYLCASSLGTRNEQFFGPGTRLTVL.

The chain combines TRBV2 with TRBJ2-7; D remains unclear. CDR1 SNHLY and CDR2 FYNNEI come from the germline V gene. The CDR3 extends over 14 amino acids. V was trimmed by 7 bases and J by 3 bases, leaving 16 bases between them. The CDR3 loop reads CASMRLGNNYEQYF. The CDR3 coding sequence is TGTGCCAGCATGAGGCTGGGTAATAACTACGAGCAGTACTTC. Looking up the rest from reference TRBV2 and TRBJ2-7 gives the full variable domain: EPEVTQTPSHQVTQMGQEVILRCVPISNHLYFYWYRQILGQKVEFLVSFYNNEISEKSEIFDDQFSVERPDGSNFTLKIRSTKLEDSAMYFCASMRLGNNYEQYFGPGTRLTVT.